This is a list of T cell receptor beta chains from one sample in a study of vaccination effects on CD4 cells after COVID-19. The assay was immunoSEQ multiplex PCR, and TCRdb's table has in-frame clones only and misses some. This table has 11,000 to 15,000 clones, less than 85% appearing once. Their antigens are not known. The source was CD4+ T cells from PBMCs cultured with HCoV-229E spike peptides, collected before COVID-19 vaccination. The source is a human donor who received a COVID-19 vaccine. Each CDR3 is given with its conserved first and last residue. The D gene is left open where the match is weak. Some rows have no size entry. The others give once, few or many, or a class for an expanded clone.

>few|TRBJ1-2|TRBD1|TRBV18
CASSPLDRVRDGYTF
TGTGCCAGCTCACCCCTCGACAGGGTGCGGGATGGCTACACCTTC
>.|TRBJ2-2|TRBD1|TRBV28
CASQTGGNTGELFF
TGTGCCAGCCAGACAGGGGGCAACACCGGGGAGCTGTTTTTT
>.|TRBJ1-6|.|TRBV10-3
CAISGESSYNSPLHF
TGTGCCATCAGTGGGGAGAGCTCCTATAATTCACCCCTCCACTTT
>.|TRBJ1-4|.|TRBV6-6
CASSYIRTGSGEKLFF
TGTGCCAGCAGTTACATTCGGACGGGAAGCGGGGAAAAACTGTTTTTT
>once|TRBJ1-2|.|TRBV7-2
CASSLESGGNYGYTF
TGTGCCAGCAGCTTAGAGTCGGGGGGAAACTATGGCTACACCTTC
>.|TRBJ1-4|TRBD1|TRBV11-2
CASSIGTGRNEKLFF
TGTGCCAGCAGCATCGGGACAGGCCGCAATGAAAAACTGTTTTTT
>.|TRBJ2-3|TRBD2|TRBV3-1/TRBV3-2
CASSQDRPLAGGIDTQYF
TGTGCCAGCAGCCAAGATCGACCCTTAGCGGGAGGGATAGATACGCAGTATTTT
>.|TRBJ1-1|.|TRBV3-1/TRBV3-2
CASSQAGGAFF
TGTGCCAGCAGCCAAGCGGGGGGAGCTTTCTTT
>.|TRBJ2-5|TRBD2|TRBV6-5
CASLRGGSRRETQYF
TGTGCCAGCCTCCGCGGGGGGTCCCGTAGGGAGACCCAGTACTTC
>.|TRBJ1-3|.|TRBV19
CASSAGPGNTIYF
TGTGCCAGTTCCGCGGGTCCCGGAAACACCATATATTTT
>.|TRBJ1-4|.|TRBV14
CASSQLGGAGKLFF
TGTGCCAGCAGCCAATTGGGGGGCGCAGGAAAACTGTTTTTT
>.|TRBJ2-1|.|TRBV12-3/TRBV12-4
CASSLARLYEQFF
TGTGCCAGCAGTTTAGCACGGCTTTATGAGCAGTTCTTC
>.|TRBJ2-2|.|TRBV19
CASSIRQDITGELFF
TGTGCCAGTAGTATCCGCCAAGATATCACCGGGGAGCTGTTTTTT
>.|TRBJ1-4|.|TRBV9
CASSPGPATNEKLFF
TGTGCCAGCAGCCCAGGACCGGCAACTAATGAAAAACTGTTTTTT
>.|TRBJ2-7|TRBD2|TRBV10-3
CAMGPGTSGGPRSYEQYF
TGTGCGATGGGCCCGGGGACTAGCGGGGGGCCGCGCTCCTACGAGCAGTACTTC
>.|TRBJ2-3|.|TRBV15
CATSRDHSTDTQYF
TGTGCCACCAGCAGAGATCACAGCACAGATACGCAGTATTTT
>.|TRBJ2-5|.|TRBV5-1
CASSRWVADQETQYF
TGCGCCAGCAGCCGGTGGGTTGCGGACCAAGAGACCCAGTACTTC
>.|TRBJ2-2|.|TRBV6-2/TRBV6-3
CASSRAGFTGELFF
TGTGCCAGCAGTCGAGCAGGGTTCACCGGGGAGCTGTTTTTT
>.|TRBJ1-2|.|TRBV2
CASSVKGEGGYTF
TGTGCCAGCAGTGTAAAGGGGGAAGGTGGCTACACCTTC
>.|TRBJ2-7|.|TRBV23-1
CASTNRESYEQYF
TGCGCCAGCACTAACCGCGAGTCCTACGAGCAGTACTTC
>once|TRBJ1-2|.|TRBV5-4
CASSFLIPGVDGYTF
TGTGCCAGCAGCTTTTTGATCCCAGGGGTTGATGGCTACACCTTC